This TCR beta chain was recovered during a study of response to subunit inactivated influenza vaccine. General study points: The study's authors posited that every seasonal influenza vaccination enlists few new T cells.

TCRdb re-called the RT-PCR reads with MiXCR, one entry per CDR3 protein. The sample yields 150,000 or so distinct CDR3 sequences, approximately 11% seen once. This clonotype was seen more than once but under ten times. Its antigen is still unknown. A junction boundary mismatches the germline segment, possibly from a read error. The CDR3 runs to 15 residues. The germline V gene encodes CDR1 SGHRS and CDR2 YFSETQ. The clonotype was recovered from a man aged 45-60 years who received an inactivated influenza vaccine. The specimen comprised non-naive T cells sorted from PBMCs, sampled roughly 47 days after vaccination. J is TRBJ2-3 and V is TRBV5-1, with D possibly TRBD2 on 6 matching bases. The CDR3 is CASSLASAGADTQYF. CDR3 bases: TGCGCCAGCAGTTTGGCTAGCGCTGGGGCAGATACGCAGTATTTT.